Below are 27 T cell receptor beta chains sequenced from a single sample in a study of a mutant IDH1 vaccine in newly diagnosed glioma. Some clones are missing from TCRdb's copy, which holds only in-frame ones; the method was immunoSEQ multiplex PCR. The sample has around 52,000 clones, more than 70% seen once; the top ten hold approximately 2%. What these receptors recognize is not known. Time point specified: week 5, during vaccination. Vaccinated patients received 300 ug of mutant IDH1 20-mer peptide per dose, with topical imiquimod. Here the sequenced sample was PBMCs, taken from a glioma patient whose treatment included an IDH1 peptide vaccine. The receptors come from a woman between 35 and 50 years old with glioma.

J is TRBJ1-5 and V is TRBV21-1; the table calls TRBD1, which could not be checked here. TRBV21-1 is a known pseudogene. This CDR3 has 14 residues. The CDR3 DNA is TGTGCCAGCAGCAAACAACAGGGCGGTCAGCCCCAGCATTTT. Protein product: CASSKQQGGQPQHF.

The rearrangement joins TRBV7-6 to TRBJ2-3; no firm D call. This CDR3 region has 13 residues. Trimming cost V 1 base and J 4 bases, with 6 bases left between them. The germline CDR1 and CDR2 sequences are SGHVS and FNYEAQ. For the CDR3, the DNA is TGTGCCAGCAGCTTAGGAGCTTCAGATACGCAGTATTTT. Its translation: CASSLGASDTQYF.

The CDR3 reads CASTPPGESATQYF. In DNA form, the CDR3 reads TGTGCCAGCACCCCCCCAGGGGAGTCCGCTACGCAGTATTTT. The J gene is TRBJ2-3, the V gene TRBV6-1, with D possibly TRBD1 on 6 matching bases. Per the germline V gene, CDR1 is MNHNS and CDR2 is SASEGT. This CDR3 spans 14 amino acids. V was shortened by 7 bases and J by 8 bases, with 19 bases between the two germline ends.

The J gene is TRBJ1-1, the V gene TRBV6-6, with TRBD1 as a possible D gene (5 bases). CDR3 length: 14 amino acids. Between the trimmed V and J ends, which lost 2 bases and 0 bases, there was a span of 7 bases. The germline V gene has CDR1 MNHNY and CDR2 SVGAGI (reference sequence). CDR3 region: CASSYRGLNTEAFF. The CDR3 DNA reads as TGTGCCAGCAGTTACCGGGGGTTGAACACTGAAGCTTTCTTT.

The genes are TRBV6-1 and TRBJ2-1; 8 bases are a match to TRBD2. Germline V gene sequence: CDR1 MNHNS, CDR2 SASEGT. This CDR3 comprises 16 residues. The V gene end was trimmed by 2 bases and the J gene end by 5 bases; junction bases not matched to a gene: 8. CDR3 sequence reads: CASSETGGGLNNEQFF. The CDR3, as DNA: TGTGCCAGCAGTGAAACGGGAGGGGGGCTTAACAATGAGCAGTTCTTC.

The chain links TRBV29-1 to TRBJ1-2; D perhaps matches TRBD1 (6 bases). V lost 6 bases and J 5 bases, leaving 10 bases between the germline ends. Germline CDR1 SQVTM, CDR2 ANQGSEA. The CDR3 sequence is 11 residues long. CDR3 region: CSVDRGYGYTF. The CDR3 bases are TGCAGCGTCGATAGGGGGTATGGCTACACCTTC.

The chain carries TRBV29-1 and TRBJ1-1; no definite D call. Germline CDR1 and CDR2: SQVTM and ANQGSEA. The length of the CDR3 is 13 residues. The V end was cut by 4 bases, the J end by 9 bases, with 18 bases between. CDR3 amino acids: CSVVVSPGGQAFF. The DNA for the CDR3 is TGCAGCGTTGTAGTTAGTCCGGGAGGGCAAGCTTTCTTT.

The rearrangement joins TRBV7-9 to TRBJ2-3; a possible D gene is TRBD2 (6 bases). The CDR3 spans 14 residues. Germline lookup yields CDR1 SEHNR and CDR2 FQNEAQ (reference sequence). V lost 6 bases, J lost 3 bases, and 13 bases lay in between. The CDR3 DNA reads TGTGCCAGCAGTCGGGCGGGGATTACAGATACGCAGTATTTT. It encodes CASSRAGITDTQYF. The full variable domain, with the rest looked up from reference TRBV7-9 and TRBJ2-3, is DTGVSQNPRHKITKRGQNVTFRCDPISEHNRLYWYRQTLGQGPEFLTYFQNEAQLEKSRLLSDRFSAERPKGSFSTLEIQRTEQGDSAMYLCASSRAGITDTQYFGPGTRLTVL.

The chain recombines TRBV30 with TRBJ1-2; a possible D gene is TRBD1 (6 bases). Germline V CDR1 and CDR2: GTSNPN, SVGIG (reference sequence). Between the trimmed V and J ends, which lost 1 base and 13 bases, there was a span of 19 bases. The CDR3 is 13 residues long. CDR3 bases: TGTGCCTGGAGTGCCCTCCATTGGACAGCGCGCACCTTC. Its protein is CAWSALHWTARTF.

Concerning this clone: Relative to the germline gene, one junction end is altered; a read error may explain this. V gene TRBV7-7 combines with J gene TRBJ2-5; TRBD2 matches at 8 bases. This CDR3 has 14 residues. The V gene's germline CDR1 is SSHAT and CDR2 FNYEAQ (reference sequence). In DNA form, the CDR3 reads TGTGCTAGCAGCTTAGCGGGACCAGTTAAGACCCAGTACTTC. This codes for CASSLAGPVKTQYF.

The chain recombines TRBV11-2 with TRBJ1-3; a weak D match, TRBD1 (5 bases). The CDR3 is 17 amino acids. V lost 4 bases and J lost 0, with 16 bases in between. The V gene's germline CDR1 is SGHAT and CDR2 FQNNGV. This CDR3 is CASSSYPGRTSGNTIYF. The DNA of the CDR3 is TGTGCCAGCAGCTCATACCCGGGACGGACCTCTGGAAACACCATATATTTT.

The rearrangement uses TRBV7-2 and TRBJ1-1; maybe TRBD1 (6 bases). The CDR3 is made up of 16 amino acids. V lost 5 bases to trimming and J lost 7 bases, with 23 bases between them. The V gene's germline CDR1 is SGHTA and CDR2 FQGNSA. The CDR3: CASSRATGALVGEAFF. CDR3 in DNA: TGTGCCAGCAGCCGGGCAACGGGGGCCCTAGTGGGTGAAGCTTTCTTT.

The CDR3 DNA follows: TGTGCCAGCAGCTTGGGGGGCTATGGCTACGAGCAGTACTTC. As protein: CASSLGGYGYEQYF. V usage is TRBV7-8 and J usage is TRBJ2-7; D is perhaps TRBD1 or TRBD2 (6 bases each). V lost 3 bases and J 3 bases, leaving 12 bases between the germline ends. The CDR3 runs to 14 residues. Germline V gene sequence: CDR1 SGHVS, CDR2 FQNEAQ. The entire variable domain, with the rest obtained from reference TRBV7-8 and TRBJ2-7, is as follows: GAGVSQSPRYKVAKRGQDVALRCDPISGHVSLFWYQQALGQGPEFLTYFQNEAQLDKSGLPSDRFFAERPEGSVSTLKIQRTQQEDSAVYLCASSLGGYGYEQYFGPGTRLTVT.

This clone has a handful of counts. V usage is TRBV7-2 and J usage is TRBJ2-2, with D possibly TRBD1 on 6 matching bases. CDR1 is SGHTA and CDR2 is FQGNSA in the germline V gene. CDR3 length: 14 amino acids. V lost 4 bases to trimming and J lost 1 base, with 7 bases between them. DNA for the CDR3: TGTGCCAGCAGCTCCAGGGGGAACACCGGGGAGCTGTTTTTT. Translated: CASSSRGNTGELFF.

The chain joins TRBV27 to TRBJ1-2; D is perhaps TRBD1 (5 bases). The V end was cut by 6 bases, the J end by 6 bases, with 17 bases between. From germline, CDR1 is MNHEY and CDR2 SMNVEV (reference sequence). The CDR3 is made up of 14 amino acids. CDR3 bases: TGTGCCAGCAGGGCCCCTGGACAAATTGATGGCTACACCTTC. Protein sequence: CASRAPGQIDGYTF.

The chain is built from TRBV6-1 and TRBJ1-4; D unresolved. The CDR3 runs 16 residues. Germline V gene sequence: CDR1 MNHNS, CDR2 SASEGT. The ends were cut back, 0 bases at V and 0 bases at J, with 8 bases in the middle. The chain's CDR3 is CASSEAGIATNEKLFF. DNA of the CDR3: TGTGCCAGCAGTGAAGCAGGGATAGCAACTAATGAAAAACTGTTTTTT.

This clone occurred once. This sequence joins TRBV19 and TRBJ1-3; possibly TRBD1 for D (6 bases). With 3 bases removed from V and 3 bases from J, the gap between germline ends came to 21 bases. The CDR3 extends over 18 amino acids. Germline assignment: CDR1 LNHDA and CDR2 SQIVND (reference sequence). The CDR3 reads CASSIRSDGGGFGNTIYF. CDR3 coding DNA: TGTGCCAGTAGTATCCGGAGCGACGGGGGCGGGTTTGGAAACACCATATATTTT.

CDR3 region: CASSMPGLQETQYF. CDR3 bases: TGTGCCAGCAGCATGCCGGGACTACAAGAGACCCAGTACTTC. The chain is built from TRBV7-2 and TRBJ2-5; 7 bases are a match to TRBD2. The V and J ends lost 5 bases and 2 bases, in that order; junction bases with no gene match: 5. CDR1 is SGHTA, CDR2 FQGNSA, per germline. The CDR3 covers 14 residues. The full variable domain, with the rest looked up from reference TRBV7-2 and TRBJ2-5, is GAGVSQSPSNKVTEKGKDVELRCDPISGHTALYWYRQSLGQGLEFLIYFQGNSAPDKSGLPSDRFSAERTGGSVSTLTIQRTQQEDSAVYLCASSMPGLQETQYFGPGTRLLVL.

This clone was observed a few times. The V call is TRBV15, the J call TRBJ1-1; D call uncertain. CDR3 length: 15 amino acids. The V and J ends lost 0 bases and 2 bases respectively, with 10 bases between them. CDR1 LNHNV and CDR2 YYDKDF come from the germline V gene (reference sequence). CDR3 in amino acids: CATSREGRPNTEAFF. In nucleotides, the CDR3 is TGTGCCACCAGCAGAGAAGGCAGACCTAACACTGAAGCTTTCTTT.

The chain employs TRBV29-1 and TRBJ2-7; TRBD1 is a possible D gene (6 bases). V lost 2 bases and J 2 bases, leaving 13 bases between the germline ends. This CDR3 comprises 14 residues. Per the germline V gene, CDR1 is SQVTM and CDR2 is ANQGSEA. CDR3 residues: CSVELRDKTYEQYF. DNA for the CDR3: TGCAGCGTTGAATTAAGGGACAAGACCTACGAGCAGTACTTC.

The gene calls are TRBV9 and TRBJ1-1; D is unresolved. Between the trimmed V and J ends, which lost 1 base and 1 base, there was a span of 8 bases. The CDR3 consists of 14 residues. The germline V gene has CDR1 SGDLS and CDR2 YYNGEE. CDR3 DNA: TGTGCCAGCAGCGTACTCAGCCAGAACACTGAAGCTTTCTTT. Encoded protein: CASSVLSQNTEAFF.

The CDR3 DNA sequence: TGTGCCAGCAAAGGGAAAACGGGGGACCAAGAGACCCAGTACTTC. Residues: CASKGKTGDQETQYF. This chain uses TRBV25-1 with TRBJ2-5; perhaps TRBD2 as D (6 bases). The V end lost 7 bases, the J end lost 0 bases, and 15 bases lay between the germline ends. Germline V gene lookup returns CDR1 MGHDK and CDR2 SYGVNS. The CDR3 spans 15 residues. The whole variable domain, remainder taken from reference TRBV25-1 and TRBJ2-5, is EADIYQTPRYLVIGTGKKITLECSQTMGHDKMYWYQQDPGMELHLIHYSYGVNSTEKGDLSSESTVSRIRTEHFPLTLESARPSHTSQYLCASKGKTGDQETQYFGPGTRLLVL.

V is TRBV27 and J is TRBJ1-1; D might be TRBD1 (5 bases). Germline V gives CDR1 MNHEY, CDR2 SMNVEV (reference sequence). The CDR3 covers 14 residues. V lost 2 bases to trimming and J lost 5 bases, with 12 bases between them. The DNA for the CDR3 is TGTGCCAGCAGTTTAGGAGGGGCAAGTACTGAAGCTTTCTTT. Protein sequence: CASSLGGASTEAFF.

The genes are TRBV9 and TRBJ2-4, with D tentatively TRBD1 (6 bases). This CDR3 comprises 16 residues. CDR1 is SGDLS and CDR2 is YYNGEE in the germline V gene. Trimming pared 8 bases from V and 0 bases from J, leaving 18 bases between. CDR3 sequence (DNA): TGTGCCAGTCAGCGTGATGAGGGGGTAGCCAAAAACATTCAGTACTTC. Protein product: CASQRDEGVAKNIQYF.

The chain uses TRBV7-8 and TRBJ2-3, with D hard to call. Trimming shortened V by 3 bases and J by 2 bases, and 12 bases separated the two germline ends. Germline V gene lookup returns CDR1 SGHVS and CDR2 FQNEAQ. This CDR3 has 15 amino acids. CDR3 nucleotide sequence: TGTGCCAGCAGCTTTGACCGGTCCCACACAGATACGCAGTATTTT. As protein: CASSFDRSHTDTQYF. The full variable domain, rest sourced from reference TRBV7-8 and TRBJ2-3, is GAGVSQSPRYKVAKRGQDVALRCDPISGHVSLFWYQQALGQGPEFLTYFQNEAQLDKSGLPSDRFFAERPEGSVSTLKIQRTQQEDSAVYLCASSFDRSHTDTQYFGPGTRLTVL.

V usage is TRBV18 and J usage is TRBJ2-1; D is perhaps TRBD2 (6 bases). The CDR3 runs to 13 residues. Germline V gene data show CDR1 as KGHSH and CDR2 as LQKENI. The V end lost 3 bases, the J end lost 4 bases, and 7 bases lay between the germline ends. The CDR3 reads CASSPGGYNEQFF. The CDR3 coding sequence is TGTGCCAGCTCACCTGGGGGGTACAATGAGCAGTTCTTC. Looking up the rest from reference TRBV18 and TRBJ2-1 gives the full variable domain: NAGVMQNPRHLVRRRGQEARLRCSPMKGHSHVYWYRQLPEEGLKFMVYLQKENIIDESGMPKERFSAEFPKEGPSILRIQQVVRGDSAAYFCASSPGGYNEQFFGPGTRLTVL.

CDR3 sequence reads: CASSQSTDTQYF. The CDR3 DNA follows: TGTGCCAGCAGCCAAAGCACAGATACGCAGTATTTT. V usage is TRBV7-2 and J usage is TRBJ2-3; D remains unclear. CDR1 is SGHTA and CDR2 is FQGNSA in the germline V gene. Trimming removed 5 bases at V and 0 bases at J, with 3 bases between. The CDR3 totals 12 residues.